This T cell receptor beta chain was documented in a study of blood T cells in healthy people across ages (dated by TCRdb to about 2015). Notes on the research overall: In model experiments, template switching captured roughly one uniquely barcoded TCR beta cDNA molecule for every two T cells. Using the same blood draw, the study looked at two additional independent replicas of 1 million unique cDNA reads for two donors, one aged 18 to 30 and the other aged 80 or older. Using deep sequencing normalized with unique cDNA molecular identifiers, the study measured how TCR beta repertoire diversity changes with age. Donors of different ages were randomly distributed across sequencing lanes to avoid experimental bias. The donors were divided into four age groups: young (average about 15 years), middle-aged (about 41), aged (about 61) and long-lived (about 80). Points the paper makes about the study in general: Donor CMV infection status was unknown, potentially confounding age-related changes in expanded clonotypes. As age increased, observed TCR beta diversity per million T cells dropped in a roughly linear way, and a significant reduction was already evident by age 40. Compared with the aged group, more naive CD4+ T cells, fewer expanded clones and increased TCR diversity were shown by the long-lived group, suggesting age selection. Observed TCR beta diversity correlated strongly with the percentage of naive T cells measured by flow cytometry. Bulk unsorted PBMC profiling prevented conclusive comparison of naive and antigen-experienced compartments. Total diversity estimates from one million sequenced T cells were considered lower bounds and underestimates.

In this sample, this clonotype turned up a few times. Its binding antigen is unknown. The junction shows a germline mismatch at one end, possibly a read error. CDR1 and CDR2 are drawn from the germline V gene: SGHVS, FQNEAQ. The CDR3 goes from the cysteine to the phenylalanine over 15 residues. Just the 45-base CDR3 DNA is kept, in frame starting at base 1. Libraries were built with 5' RACE. Sequenced on an Illumina HiSeq 2500. A second PCR of roughly 7 to 11 cycles was performed with a sample-barcoded 5' primer and a J-beta primer mix. Each TCR beta cDNA molecule received a unique molecular identifier from a template-switch 5' adaptor carrying 12 random nucleotides. Each sample yielded at least 2.5 million CDR3-containing paired-end reads. The Mint cDNA synthesis kit, primed by a TRBC-specific oligonucleotide, was used to synthesize first-strand cDNA from all RNA. Following uracil-DNA glycosylase treatment, a first 18-cycle PCR with universal primers M1SS and BC2_uni_R was performed on all cDNA. The paper's data handling went like this. For normalization, 1 million high-quality reads were randomly selected from each sample, with every read carrying a distinct molecular identifier. Reads with shared molecular identifiers were discarded instead of being binned into consensus sequences. CDR3 identification, clonotype clustering and error correction used MiTCR with a Q25 quality threshold and the strictest error-elimination algorithm. A nonparametric unseen species model with Euler transformation was used to estimate lower-bound total TCR beta diversity. TCRdb handled the public reads itself, with Q25 trimming in fastp and clone calling in MiXCR, and kept productive beta chains. Each record represents a unique CDR3 protein, reported with the most common genes and DNA among its rows. What appears here as the V and J calls and clone size reflects TCRdb's work, not the paper's. The sample profile shows roughly 1.5 million distinct CDR3 sequences; approximately 43% of them were found once. About 4% of the sample belongs to the ten largest clones.

Donors were 39 systemically healthy Caucasian individuals from Russia aged roughly 6 to 95 years. Around 10 milliliters of peripheral blood were collected from each donor into EDTA-treated Vacutainer tubes. Ficoll-Paque density-gradient centrifugation was used to isolate PBMCs, with at least 6.5 million obtained per sample. Total RNA, at least 6 micrograms per sample, was extracted from PBMCs with Trizol reagent. For every donor, an aliquot of PBMCs went through flow cytometry to measure the percentages of naive CD45RAhigh/CD27high T cells. The V and J genes are TRBV7-8 and TRBJ1-4; matching of 6 bases hints at TRBD1 as the D gene. Material: blood. This clonotype was sampled from a young woman in good health. The CDR3 has the sequence CASSLRGRGGEKLFF. The base sequence is TGTGCTAGCAGCTTGAGGGGCAGGGGAGGAGAAAAACTGTTTTTT.